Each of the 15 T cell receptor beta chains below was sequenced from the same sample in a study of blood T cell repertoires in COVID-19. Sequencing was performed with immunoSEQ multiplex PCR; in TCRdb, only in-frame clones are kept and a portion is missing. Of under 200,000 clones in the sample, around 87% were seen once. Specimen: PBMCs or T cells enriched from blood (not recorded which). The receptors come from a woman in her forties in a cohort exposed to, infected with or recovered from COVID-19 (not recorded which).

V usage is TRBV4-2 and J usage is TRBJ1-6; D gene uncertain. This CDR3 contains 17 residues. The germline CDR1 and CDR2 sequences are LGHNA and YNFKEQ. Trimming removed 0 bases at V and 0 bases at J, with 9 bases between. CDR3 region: CASSQDDTVSYNSPLHF. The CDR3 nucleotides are TGTGCCAGCAGCCAAGATGACACCGTCTCCTATAATTCACCCCTCCACTTT.

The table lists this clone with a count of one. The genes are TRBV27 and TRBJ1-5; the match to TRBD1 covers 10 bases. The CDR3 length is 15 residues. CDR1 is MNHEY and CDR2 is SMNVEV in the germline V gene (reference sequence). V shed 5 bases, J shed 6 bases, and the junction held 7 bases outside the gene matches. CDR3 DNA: TGTGCCAGCAGTCCACACGACAGGGGGCGTCAGCCCCAGCATTTT. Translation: CASSPHDRGRQPQHF.

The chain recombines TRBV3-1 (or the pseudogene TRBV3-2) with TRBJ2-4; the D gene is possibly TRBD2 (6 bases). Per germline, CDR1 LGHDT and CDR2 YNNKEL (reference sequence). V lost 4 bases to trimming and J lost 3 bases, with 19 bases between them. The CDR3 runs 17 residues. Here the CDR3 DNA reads TGTGCCAGCAGCCTCAGGCGGGAAGGGATACACAAAAACATTCAGTACTTC. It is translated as CASSLRREGIHKNIQYF.

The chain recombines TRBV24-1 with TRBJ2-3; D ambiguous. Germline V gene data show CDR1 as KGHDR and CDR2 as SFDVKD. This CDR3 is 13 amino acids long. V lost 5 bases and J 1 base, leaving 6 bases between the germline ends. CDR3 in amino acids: CATSAQGTDTQYF. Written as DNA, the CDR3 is TGTGCCACCAGTGCCCAGGGCACAGATACGCAGTATTTT.

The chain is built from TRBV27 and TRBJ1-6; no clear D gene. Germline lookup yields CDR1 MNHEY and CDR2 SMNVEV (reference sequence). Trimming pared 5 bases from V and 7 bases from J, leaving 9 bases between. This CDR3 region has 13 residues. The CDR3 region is CASSRLGNSPLHF. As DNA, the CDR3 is TGTGCCAGCAGTCGGCTAGGAAATTCACCCCTCCACTTT.

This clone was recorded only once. CDR3: CASSSGDRGATGELFF. Here the CDR3 DNA reads TGTGCCAGCAGCTCGGGGGACAGGGGTGCCACCGGGGAGCTGTTTTTT. The V gene is TRBV7-9, the J gene TRBJ2-2; 10 nucleotides match TRBD1. This CDR3 has 16 amino acids. Germline loops: CDR1 SEHNR, CDR2 FQNEAQ (reference sequence). The V gene end was trimmed by 4 bases and the J gene end by 4 bases; junction bases not matched to a gene: 6. The full variable domain, with the rest looked up from reference TRBV7-9 and TRBJ2-2, is DTGVSQNPRHKITKRGQNVTFRCDPISEHNRLYWYRQTLGQGPEFLTYFQNEAQLEKSRLLSDRFSAERPKGSFSTLEIQRTEQGDSAMYLCASSSGDRGATGELFFGEGSRLTVL.

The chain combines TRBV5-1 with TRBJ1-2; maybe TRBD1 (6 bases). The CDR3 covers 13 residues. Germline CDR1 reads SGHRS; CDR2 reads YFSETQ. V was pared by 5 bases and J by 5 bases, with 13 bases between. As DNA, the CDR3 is TGCGCCAGCAGAGTGAAGGGGGGGTATGGCTACACCTTC. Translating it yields CASRVKGGYGYTF.

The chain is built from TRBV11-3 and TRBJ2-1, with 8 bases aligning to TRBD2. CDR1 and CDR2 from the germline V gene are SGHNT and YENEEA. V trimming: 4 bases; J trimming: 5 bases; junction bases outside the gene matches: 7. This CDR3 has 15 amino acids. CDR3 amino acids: CASSSNGLADNEQFF. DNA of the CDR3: TGTGCCAGCAGCTCGAACGGACTAGCTGACAATGAGCAGTTCTTC.

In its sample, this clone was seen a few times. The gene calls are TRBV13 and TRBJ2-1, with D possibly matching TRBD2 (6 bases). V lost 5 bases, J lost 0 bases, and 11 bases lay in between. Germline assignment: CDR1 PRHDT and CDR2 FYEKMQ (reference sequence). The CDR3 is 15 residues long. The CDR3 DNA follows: TGTGCCAGCAGCCAGCGGGTGAGCTCCTACAATGAGCAGTTCTTC. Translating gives CASSQRVSSYNEQFF.

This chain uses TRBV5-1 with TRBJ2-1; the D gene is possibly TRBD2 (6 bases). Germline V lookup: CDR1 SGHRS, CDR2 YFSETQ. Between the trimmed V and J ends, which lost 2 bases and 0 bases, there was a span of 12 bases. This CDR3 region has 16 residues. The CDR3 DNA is TGCGCCAGCAGCTTCGTCGCCGGGAGCTCCTACAATGAGCAGTTCTTC. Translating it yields CASSFVAGSSYNEQFF.

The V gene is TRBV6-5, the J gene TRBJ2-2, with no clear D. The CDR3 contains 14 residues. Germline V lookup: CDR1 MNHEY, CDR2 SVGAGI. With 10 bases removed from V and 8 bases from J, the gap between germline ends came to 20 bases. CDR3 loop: CATTANGRWGELFF. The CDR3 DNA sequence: TGTGCCACCACCGCGAATGGTCGTTGGGGGGAGCTGTTTTTT.

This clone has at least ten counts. CDR3 amino acids: CASSELEGADTQYF. The DNA for the CDR3 is TGTGCCAGCAGTGAATTGGAGGGAGCAGATACGCAGTATTTT. The V call is TRBV6-1, the J call TRBJ2-3, with D possibly TRBD2 on 6 matching bases. V was cut by 2 bases and J by 4 bases, with 10 bases left in between. Germline V gives CDR1 MNHNS, CDR2 SASEGT. The CDR3 consists of 14 residues.

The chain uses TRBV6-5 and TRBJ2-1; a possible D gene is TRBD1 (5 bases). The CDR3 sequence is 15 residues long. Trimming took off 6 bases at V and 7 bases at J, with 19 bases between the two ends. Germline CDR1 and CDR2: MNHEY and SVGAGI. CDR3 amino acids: CASRAPGSTGNEQFF. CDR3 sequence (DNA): TGTGCCAGCAGAGCCCCAGGGTCGACTGGGAATGAGCAGTTCTTC.

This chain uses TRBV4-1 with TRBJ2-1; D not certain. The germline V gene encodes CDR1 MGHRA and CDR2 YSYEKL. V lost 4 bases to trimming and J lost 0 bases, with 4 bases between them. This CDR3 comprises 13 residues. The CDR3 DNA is TGCGCCAGCAGCCTTAGCTCCTACAATGAGCAGTTCTTC. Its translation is CASSLSSYNEQFF.

The DNA for the CDR3 is TGTGCCAGCAGGACAGGGGGCGTAGAGACCCAGTACTTC. It translates to CASRTGGVETQYF. The chain has TRBV2 and TRBJ2-5; TRBD1 matches 10 bases. This CDR3 has 13 residues. With V trimmed by 6 bases and J by 4 bases, 2 bases remained unmatched. CDR1 is SNHLY, CDR2 FYNNEI, per germline.